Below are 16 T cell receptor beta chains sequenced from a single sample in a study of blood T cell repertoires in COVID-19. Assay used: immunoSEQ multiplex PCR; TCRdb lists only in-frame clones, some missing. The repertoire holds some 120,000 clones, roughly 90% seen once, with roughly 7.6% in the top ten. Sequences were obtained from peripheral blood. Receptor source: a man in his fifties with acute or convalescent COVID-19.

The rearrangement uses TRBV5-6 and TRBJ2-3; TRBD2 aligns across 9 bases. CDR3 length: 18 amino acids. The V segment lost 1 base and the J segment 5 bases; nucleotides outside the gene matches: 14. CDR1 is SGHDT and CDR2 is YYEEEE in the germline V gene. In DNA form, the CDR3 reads TGTGCCAGCAGCTTGAACGCGGGAGGGACGAGAAGAGAAGATACGCAGTATTTT. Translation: CASSLNAGGTRREDTQYF.

CDR3: CASSPIRGTGSSYEQYF. CDR3 sequence (DNA): TGTGCCAGCAGCCCTATAAGGGGAACAGGGAGCTCCTACGAGCAGTACTTC. The rearrangement joins TRBV7-9 to TRBJ2-7; perhaps TRBD1 as D (6 bases). Germline V gene data show CDR1 as SEHNR and CDR2 as FQNEAQ (reference sequence). CDR3 length equals 17 residues. Trimming removed 5 bases from V and 0 bases from J, with 20 bases in between. The full variable domain, completed using reference TRBV7-9 and TRBJ2-7, is DTGVSQNPRHKITKRGQNVTFRCDPISEHNRLYWYRQTLGQGPEFLTYFQNEAQLEKSRLLSDRFSAERPKGSFSTLEIQRTEQGDSAMYLCASSPIRGTGSSYEQYFGPGTRLTVT.

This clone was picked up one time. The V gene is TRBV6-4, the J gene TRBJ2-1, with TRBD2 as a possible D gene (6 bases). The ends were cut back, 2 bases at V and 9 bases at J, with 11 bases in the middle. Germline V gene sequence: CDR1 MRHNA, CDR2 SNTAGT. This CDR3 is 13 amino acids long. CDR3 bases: TGTGCCAGCAGTGACCGTCTGACTAGTGAGCAGTTCTTC. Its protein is CASSDRLTSEQFF.

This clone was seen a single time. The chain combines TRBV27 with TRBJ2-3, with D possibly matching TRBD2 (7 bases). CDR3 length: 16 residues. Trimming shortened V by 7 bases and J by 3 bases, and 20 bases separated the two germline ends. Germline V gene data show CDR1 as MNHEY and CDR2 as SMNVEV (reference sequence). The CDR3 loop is CASTPDPGEGTDTQYF. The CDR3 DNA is TGTGCCAGCACCCCCGACCCAGGGGAGGGTACAGATACGCAGTATTTT.

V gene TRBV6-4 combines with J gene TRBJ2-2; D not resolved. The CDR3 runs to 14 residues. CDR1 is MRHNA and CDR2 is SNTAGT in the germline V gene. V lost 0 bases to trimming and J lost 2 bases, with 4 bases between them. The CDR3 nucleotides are TGTGCCAGCAGTGACTCGGCCAACACCGGGGAGCTGTTTTTT. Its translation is CASSDSANTGELFF.

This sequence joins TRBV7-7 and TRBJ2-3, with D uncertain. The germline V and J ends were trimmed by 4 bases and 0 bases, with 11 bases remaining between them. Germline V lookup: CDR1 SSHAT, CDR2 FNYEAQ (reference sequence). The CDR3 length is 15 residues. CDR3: CASSSYPTSTDTQYF. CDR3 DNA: TGTGCCAGCAGCTCTTATCCTACTAGCACAGATACGCAGTATTTT.

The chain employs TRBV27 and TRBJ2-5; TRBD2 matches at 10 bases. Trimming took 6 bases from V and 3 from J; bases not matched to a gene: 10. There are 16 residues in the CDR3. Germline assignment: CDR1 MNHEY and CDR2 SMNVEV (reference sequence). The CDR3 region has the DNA TGTGCCAGCAGCAGGGTGGCTAGCGGGAGTGAAGAGACCCAGTACTTC. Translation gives CASSRVASGSEETQYF.

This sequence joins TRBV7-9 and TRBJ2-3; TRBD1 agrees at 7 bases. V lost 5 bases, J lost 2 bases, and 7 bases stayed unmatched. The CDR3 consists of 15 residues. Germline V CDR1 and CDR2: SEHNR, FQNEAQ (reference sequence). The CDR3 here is CASSPTGTLTDTQYF. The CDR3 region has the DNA TGTGCCAGCAGCCCGACAGGGACGCTCACAGATACGCAGTATTTT.

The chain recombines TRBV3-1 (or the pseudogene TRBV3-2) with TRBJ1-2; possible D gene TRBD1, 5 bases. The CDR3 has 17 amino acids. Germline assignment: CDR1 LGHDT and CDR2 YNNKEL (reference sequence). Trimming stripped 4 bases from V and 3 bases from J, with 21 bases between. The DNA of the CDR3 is TGTGCCAGCAGCCGCAACCCTGCCCACGGGGGGGACTATGGCTACACCTTC. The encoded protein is CASSRNPAHGGDYGYTF.

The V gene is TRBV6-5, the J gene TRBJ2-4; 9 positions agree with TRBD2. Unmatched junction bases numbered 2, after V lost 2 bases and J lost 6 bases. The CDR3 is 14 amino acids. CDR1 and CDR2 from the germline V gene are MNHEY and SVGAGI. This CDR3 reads CASSYRGLANIQYF. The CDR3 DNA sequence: TGTGCCAGCAGTTACCGGGGACTAGCAAACATTCAGTACTTC.

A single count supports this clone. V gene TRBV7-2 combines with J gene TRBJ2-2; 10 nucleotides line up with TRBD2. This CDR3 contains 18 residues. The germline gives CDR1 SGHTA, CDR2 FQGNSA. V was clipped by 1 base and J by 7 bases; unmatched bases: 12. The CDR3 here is CASSLVPRASGRSGELFF. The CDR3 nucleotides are TGTGCCAGCAGCTTAGTTCCTCGGGCTAGCGGGAGAAGCGGGGAGCTGTTTTTT.

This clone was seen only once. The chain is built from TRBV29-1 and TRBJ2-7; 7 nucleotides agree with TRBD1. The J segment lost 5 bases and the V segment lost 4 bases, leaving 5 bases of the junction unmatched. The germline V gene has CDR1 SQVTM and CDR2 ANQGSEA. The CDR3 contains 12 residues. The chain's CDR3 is CSVATGSHEQYF. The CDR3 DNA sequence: TGCAGCGTTGCGACAGGGTCCCACGAGCAGTACTTC.

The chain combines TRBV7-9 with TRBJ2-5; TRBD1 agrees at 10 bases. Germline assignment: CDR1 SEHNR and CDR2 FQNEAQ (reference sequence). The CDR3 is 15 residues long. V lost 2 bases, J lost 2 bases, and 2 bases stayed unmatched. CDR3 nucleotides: TGTGCCAGCAGCTTACGGACAGGGGGTCAAGAGACCCAGTACTTC. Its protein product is CASSLRTGGQETQYF.

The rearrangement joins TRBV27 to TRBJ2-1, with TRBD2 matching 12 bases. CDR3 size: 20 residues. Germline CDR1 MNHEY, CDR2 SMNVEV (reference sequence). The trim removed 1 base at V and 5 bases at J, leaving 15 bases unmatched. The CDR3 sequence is CASSLFSGTSGPGENNEQFF. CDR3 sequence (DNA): TGTGCCAGCAGTTTATTCTCGGGGACTAGCGGGCCGGGGGAAAACAATGAGCAGTTCTTC.

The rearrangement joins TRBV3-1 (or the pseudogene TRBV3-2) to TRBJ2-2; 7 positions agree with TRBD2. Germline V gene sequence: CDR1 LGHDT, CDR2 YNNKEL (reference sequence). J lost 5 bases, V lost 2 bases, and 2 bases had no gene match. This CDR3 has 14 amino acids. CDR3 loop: CASSQRGDTGELFF. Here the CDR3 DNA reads TGTGCCAGCAGCCAACGGGGGGATACCGGGGAGCTGTTTTTT.

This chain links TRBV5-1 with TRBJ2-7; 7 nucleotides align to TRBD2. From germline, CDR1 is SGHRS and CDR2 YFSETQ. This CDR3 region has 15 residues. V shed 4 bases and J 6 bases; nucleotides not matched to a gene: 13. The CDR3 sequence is CASSPEAGNDFEQYF. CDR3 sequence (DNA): TGCGCCAGCAGCCCCGAAGCGGGAAACGACTTCGAGCAGTACTTC.